This paragraph covers one T cell receptor (beta chain) sequence. The data are from a study of blood T cell repertoires in COVID-19. The germline CDR1 and CDR2 sequences are GTSNPN and SVGIG (reference sequence). The CDR3 loop spans 14 amino acids. Between the trimmed V and J ends, which lost 4 bases and 7 bases, there was a span of 19 bases. Clones were sequenced by immunoSEQ multiplex PCR, and TCRdb holds only the in-frame ones, with some missing. In the table there are around 240,000 clones, about 90% of which are singletons. The participants were between 18 and 89 years old and came from roughly 25 US areas.

The origin of this receptor is a human donor in a cohort exposed to, infected with or recovered from COVID-19 (not recorded which). The donor label of this sample is uncertain. The J gene is TRBJ1-2, the V gene TRBV30; D is ambiguous. What was sequenced was PBMCs or T cells enriched from blood (not recorded which). The DNA of the CDR3 is TGTGCCTGGAAAGGTGACACGCTTCTTTCTGGCTACACCTTC. Amino acid sequence: CAWKGDTLLSGYTF.